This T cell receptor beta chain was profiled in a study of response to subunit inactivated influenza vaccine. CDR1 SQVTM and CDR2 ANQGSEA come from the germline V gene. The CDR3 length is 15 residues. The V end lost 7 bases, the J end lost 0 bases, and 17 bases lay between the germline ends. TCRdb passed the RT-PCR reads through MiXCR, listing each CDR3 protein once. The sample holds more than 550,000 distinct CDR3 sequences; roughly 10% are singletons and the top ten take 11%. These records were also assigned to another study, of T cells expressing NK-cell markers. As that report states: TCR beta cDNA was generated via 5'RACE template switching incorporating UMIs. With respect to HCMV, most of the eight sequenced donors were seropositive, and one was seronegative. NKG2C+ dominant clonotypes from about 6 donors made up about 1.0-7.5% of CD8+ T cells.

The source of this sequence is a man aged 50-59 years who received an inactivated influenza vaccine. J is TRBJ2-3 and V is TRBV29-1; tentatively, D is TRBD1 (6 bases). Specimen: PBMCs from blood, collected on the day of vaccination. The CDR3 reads CSAEGGESSTDTQYF. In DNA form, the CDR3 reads TGCAGCGCGGAAGGGGGAGAATCAAGCACAGATACGCAGTATTTT.